This T cell receptor beta chain was identified in a study of graft-versus-host responses after intestinal transplantation. Overall study context: Multivisceral, liver-intestinal, or isolated intestinal grafts were transplanted into recipients. Anti-thymocyte globulin served as induction for all recipients, who then took tacrolimus and steroids for two to three years.

In its sample, this clone was seen once. Its antigen is not identified. General study points: Some GvH clones were seen earlier in gut or blood, suggesting intestinal origin.

The germline gives CDR1 SNHLY, CDR2 FYNNEI. The V end lost 7 bases, the J end lost 7 bases, and 10 bases lay between the germline ends. The CDR3 has 12 residues. Sequencing used immunoSEQ multiplex PCR; TCRdb keeps in-frame clones, though not all of them. Of roughly 3,500 clones in the sample, approximately 94% were seen once. V gene TRBV2 combines with J gene TRBJ2-2; D gene uncertain. The sequencing here drew on PBMCs, taken 11 days after intestinal transplantation. The receptor's source is a human patient who received an intestinal transplant, so some T cells may come from the graft donor. The CDR3 DNA is TGTGCCAGCATCCTTAATAGCGGGGAGCTGTTTTTT. It specifies CASILNSGELFF. Filled out from reference TRBV2 and TRBJ2-2, the complete variable domain reads EPEVTQTPSHQVTQMGQEVILRCVPISNHLYFYWYRQILGQKVEFLVSFYNNEISEKSEIFDDQFSVERPDGSNFTLKIRSTKLEDSAMYFCASILNSGELFFGEGSRLTVL.